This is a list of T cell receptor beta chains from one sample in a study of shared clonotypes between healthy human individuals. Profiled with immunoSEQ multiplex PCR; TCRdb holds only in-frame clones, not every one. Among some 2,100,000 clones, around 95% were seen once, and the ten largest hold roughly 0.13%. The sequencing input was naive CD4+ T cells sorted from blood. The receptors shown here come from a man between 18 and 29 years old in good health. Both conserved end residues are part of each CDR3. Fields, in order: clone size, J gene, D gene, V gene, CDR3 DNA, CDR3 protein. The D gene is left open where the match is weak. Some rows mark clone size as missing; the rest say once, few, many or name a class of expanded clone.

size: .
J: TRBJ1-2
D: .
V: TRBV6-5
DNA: TGTGCCAGCAGTTACGAGGGGACAAATCACTATGGCTACACCTTC
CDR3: CASSYEGTNHYGYTF

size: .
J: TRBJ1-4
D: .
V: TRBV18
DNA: TGTGCCAGCTCACCACCAGCGGGGCTGGTGTATGAAAAACTGTTTTTT
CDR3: CASSPPAGLVYEKLFF

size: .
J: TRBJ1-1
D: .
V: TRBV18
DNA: TGTGCCAGCTCCGGAACCGGGACAAGGAACACTGAAGCTTTCTTT
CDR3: CASSGTGTRNTEAFF

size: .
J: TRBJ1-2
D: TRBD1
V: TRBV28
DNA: TGTGCCAGCAGTTCGTCCGGGACAGGGACCCTTCACTATGGCTACACCTTC
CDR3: CASSSSGTGTLHYGYTF

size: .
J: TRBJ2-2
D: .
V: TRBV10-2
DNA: TGCGCCAGCAGTCGAAACGTGGAGCTGTTTTTT
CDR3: CASSRNVELFF

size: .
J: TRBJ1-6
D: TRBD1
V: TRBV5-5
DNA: TGTGCCAGCAGCCCCGGGACAGGGGGCCTTAGCAGAACCCTCCACTTT
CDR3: CASSPGTGGLSRTLHF

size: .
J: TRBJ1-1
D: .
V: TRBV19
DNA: TGTGCCAGTAGTGGTGTCTCGCCTGACACTGAAGCTTTCTTT
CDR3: CASSGVSPDTEAFF

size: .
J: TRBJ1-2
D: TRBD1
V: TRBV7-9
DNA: TGTGCCAGCGGAGGGGACAGCTTCTATGGCTACACCTTC
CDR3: CASGGDSFYGYTF

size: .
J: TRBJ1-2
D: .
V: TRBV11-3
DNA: TGTGCCAGCAGCTTCGACAGCGGGTATGGCTACACCTTC
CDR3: CASSFDSGYGYTF

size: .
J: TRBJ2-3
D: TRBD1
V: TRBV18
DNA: TGTGCCAGCTCACCACAGCAGGGGGACACAGATACGCAGTATTTT
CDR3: CASSPQQGDTDTQYF

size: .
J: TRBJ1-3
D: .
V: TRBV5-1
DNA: TGCGCCAGCAGCTTGGCGGGGATTGGAAACACCATATATTTT
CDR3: CASSLAGIGNTIYF

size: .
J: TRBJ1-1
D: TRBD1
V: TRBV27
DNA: TGTGCCAGCGGTTTACTCCGGGACAGGGACACTGAAGCTTTCTTT
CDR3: CASGLLRDRDTEAFF

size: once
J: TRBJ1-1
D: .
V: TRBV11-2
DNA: TGTGCCAGCAGCCCTGGTGGCAAAACCATCACTGAAGCTTTCTTT
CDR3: CASSPGGKTITEAFF

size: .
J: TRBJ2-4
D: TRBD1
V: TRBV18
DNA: TGTGCCAGCTCGCCGACAGGGCTAGCCAAAAACATTCAGTACTTC
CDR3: CASSPTGLAKNIQYF